Listed here is a single T cell receptor beta chain. These data come from a study of blood T cell repertoires in COVID-19. Study in general: Samples came from the United States, Italy and Spain, spanning acute and convalescent COVID-19. T cells, B-cell-depleted T cells, or PBMCs provided the cDNA or gDNA that served as material.

Germline V lookup: CDR1 SGHAT, CDR2 FQNNGV. CDR3 length equals 12 residues. Trimming removed 5 bases at V and 3 bases at J, with 8 bases between. Original handling: For nucleated cells, counts were estimated from reference gene primer amplification. Sequencing was performed with immunoSEQ multiplex PCR; in TCRdb, only in-frame clones are kept and a portion is missing. D and trimming come from the DNA, and the V and J calls and clone size come from that table. The data hold about 130,000 clones, with around 81% observed a single time. This sequence was found in a man aged 40-50 years with active or convalescent COVID-19. The chain has TRBV11-2 and TRBJ2-7; D is uncertain. Input material: peripheral blood. The CDR3 nucleotides are TGTGCCAGCAGCCCCTCGGGCTACGAGCAGTACTTC. Its translation: CASSPSGYEQYF.